One TCR beta chain is described in this entry. Generated by immunoSEQ multiplex PCR, the TCRdb table keeps only in-frame clones and is missing some. The data hold about 2 million clones, with about 94% observed a single time. The data originate from a study of shared clonotypes between healthy human individuals. In the naive CD8 group, cells lacked CD45RO and were positively selected for CCR7, so terminally differentiated effector memory CD45RA+ cells were left out. The donors were adults (healthy and HIV-negative) with no recent acute infections or vaccinations. Per the germline V gene, CDR1 is SEHNR and CDR2 is FQNEAQ (reference sequence). Trimming at V came to 5 bases and at J to 3 bases, leaving 9 bases not matched to a gene. The CDR3 is 15 residues long.

The receptor was derived from a man between 18 and 35 years old in good health. What was sequenced was naive CD8+ T cells sorted from blood. The chain links TRBV7-9 to TRBJ2-7; 8 bases line up with TRBD1. The CDR3 DNA reads TGTGCCAGCAGCCAGACGACAGGGGACGACTACGAGCAGTACTTC. It specifies CASSQTTGDDYEQYF.